This T cell receptor (beta chain) was sequenced in a study of early T cells in non-severe SARS-CoV-2 infection. Whole-study findings and limits: Matches to VDJdb favored anti-spike CD8 responses and missed private and CD4 specificities.

TCRdb re-called the 5' RACE reads through MiXCR, storing one row per CDR3 protein. The sample has more than 20,000 distinct CDR3 sequences, 4.4% seen once. At least ten counts were recorded for this clonotype. Its specificity is unknown. CDR3 size: 18 residues. The chain combines TRBV21-1 with TRBJ2-1; the table's D gene call, TRBD2, was not cross checked with the DNA. TRBV21-1 is a recognized pseudogene. The receptor was isolated from an adult who was a healthcare worker with PCR-confirmed SARS-CoV-2 infection or an uninfected control (not recorded which). Sequencing was carried out using whole blood. CDR3 protein: CASSKGQQGLSSYNEQFF. CDR3 nucleotide sequence: TGTGCCAGCAGCAAAGGTCAACAGGGACTAAGCTCCTACAATGAGCAGTTCTTC.